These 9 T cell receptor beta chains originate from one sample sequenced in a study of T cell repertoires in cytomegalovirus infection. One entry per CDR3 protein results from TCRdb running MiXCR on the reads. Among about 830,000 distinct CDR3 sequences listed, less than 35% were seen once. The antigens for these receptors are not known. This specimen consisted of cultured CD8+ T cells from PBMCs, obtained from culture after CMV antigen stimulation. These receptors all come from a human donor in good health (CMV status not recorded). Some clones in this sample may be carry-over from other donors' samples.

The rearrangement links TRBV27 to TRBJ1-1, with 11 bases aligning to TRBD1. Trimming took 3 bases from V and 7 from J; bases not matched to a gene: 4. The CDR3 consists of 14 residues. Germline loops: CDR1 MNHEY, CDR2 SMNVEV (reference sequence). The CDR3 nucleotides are TGTGCCAGCAGTTTTGGGACAGGGGGGGGTGAAGCTTTCTTT. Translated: CASSFGTGGGEAFF.

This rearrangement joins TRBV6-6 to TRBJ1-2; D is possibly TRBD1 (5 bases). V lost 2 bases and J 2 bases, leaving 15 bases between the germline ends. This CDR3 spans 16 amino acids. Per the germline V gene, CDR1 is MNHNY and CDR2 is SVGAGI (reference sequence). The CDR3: CASSYGTGQLNYGYTF. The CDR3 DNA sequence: TGTGCCAGCAGTTACGGGACCGGACAATTAAACTATGGCTACACCTTC.

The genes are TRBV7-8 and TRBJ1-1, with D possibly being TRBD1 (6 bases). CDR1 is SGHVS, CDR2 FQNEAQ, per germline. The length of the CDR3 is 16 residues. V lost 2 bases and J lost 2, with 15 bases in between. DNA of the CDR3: TGTGCCAGCAGCTTACCAGGACAGAGGGTAAACACTGAAGCTTTCTTT. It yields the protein CASSLPGQRVNTEAFF.

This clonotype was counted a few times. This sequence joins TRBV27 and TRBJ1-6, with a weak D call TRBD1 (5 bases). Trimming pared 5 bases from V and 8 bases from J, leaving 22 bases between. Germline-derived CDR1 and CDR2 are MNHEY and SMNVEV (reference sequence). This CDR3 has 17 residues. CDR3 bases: TGTGCCAGCAGTCCTACTACGTTACCGGGACCGTATTCACCCCTCCACTTT. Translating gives CASSPTTLPGPYSPLHF.

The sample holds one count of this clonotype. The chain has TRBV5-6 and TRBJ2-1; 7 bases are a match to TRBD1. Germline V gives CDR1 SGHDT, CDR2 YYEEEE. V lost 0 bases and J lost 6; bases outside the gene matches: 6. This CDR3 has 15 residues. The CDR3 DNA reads TGTGCCAGCAGCTTGGAGGGGGCTTCTTTCAATGAGCAGTTCTTC. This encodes CASSLEGASFNEQFF.

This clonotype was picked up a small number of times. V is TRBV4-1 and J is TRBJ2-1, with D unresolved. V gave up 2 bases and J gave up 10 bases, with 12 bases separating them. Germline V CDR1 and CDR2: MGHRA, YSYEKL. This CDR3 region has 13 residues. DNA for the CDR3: TGCGCCAGCAGCCAACACACAGAGGTCGAGCAGTTCTTC. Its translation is CASSQHTEVEQFF.

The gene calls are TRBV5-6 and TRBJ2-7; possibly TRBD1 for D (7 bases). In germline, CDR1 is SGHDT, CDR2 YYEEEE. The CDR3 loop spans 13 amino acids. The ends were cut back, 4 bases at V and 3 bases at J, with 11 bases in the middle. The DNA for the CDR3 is TGTGCCAGCAGCGGAGGGACAGACTACGAGCAGTACGTC. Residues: CASSGGTDYEQYV.

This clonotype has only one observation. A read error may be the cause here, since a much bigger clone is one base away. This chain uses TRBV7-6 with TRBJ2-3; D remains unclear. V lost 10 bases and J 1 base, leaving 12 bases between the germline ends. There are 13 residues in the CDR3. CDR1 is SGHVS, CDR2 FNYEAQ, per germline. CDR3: CANIAQGTDTQYF. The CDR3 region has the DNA TGTGCCAACATCGCTCAGGGCACAGATACGCAGTATTTT.

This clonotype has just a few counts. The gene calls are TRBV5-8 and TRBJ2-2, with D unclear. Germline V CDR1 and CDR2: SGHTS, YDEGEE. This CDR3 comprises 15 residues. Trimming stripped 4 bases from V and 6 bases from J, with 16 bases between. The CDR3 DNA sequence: TGTGCCAGCAGCCCCTCGTCAAGTTTGTCCGGGGAGCTGTTTTTT. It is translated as CASSPSSSLSGELFF.